Presented here are 29 T cell receptor beta chains from one specimen sequenced in a study of blood T cells in healthy people across ages (dated by TCRdb to between 2015 and 2017). The library was made by 5' RACE. The data were produced on an Illumina HiSeq 2500. A second PCR of about 6 to 11 cycles was performed with a sample-barcoded 5' primer and a J-beta primer mix. The public reads were run again by TCRdb, first through fastp at Q25 and then through MiXCR, and only productive beta chains were kept. Rows are combined by CDR3 protein, so each entry shows the most common genes and DNA. The sample includes 1.5 million or so distinct CDR3 sequences, with roughly 43% observed a single time. Of the sample, under 5% falls within the top ten clones. The material sequenced was blood. The receptor set was obtained from a young woman in good health.

This chain uses TRBV30 with TRBJ2-1, with TRBD1 identical over 8 bases. This CDR3 has 14 residues. Looked up from germline, CDR1 is GTSNPN and CDR2 is SVGIG (reference sequence). The V and J ends lost 2 bases and 3 bases, in that order; junction bases with no gene match: 3. CDR3 amino acids: CAWSRTGGYNEQFF. DNA for the CDR3: TGTGCCTGGAGTCGAACAGGGGGCTACAATGAGCAGTTCTTC.

The chain combines TRBV7-9 with TRBJ2-1; the D gene is possibly TRBD1 (5 bases). The DNA end is more similar to TRBJ2-7, so the J call may be wrong. The CDR3 contains 14 residues. Germline loops: CDR1 SEHNR, CDR2 FQNEAQ (reference sequence). The CDR3 loop is CASSLPGPGYEQYF. The CDR3 bases are TGTGCCAGCAGCTTGCCAGGGCCGGGCTACGAGCAGTACTTC.

In regard to this clonotype: This could be a read error, since a much larger clone is one nucleotide away. The chain links TRBV24-1 to TRBJ2-5; TRBD2 aligns across 7 bases. CDR1 and CDR2 (germline): KGHDR, SFDVKD. The CDR3 is made up of 15 amino acids. CDR3 protein: CTTSDLGGDQETQYF. The CDR3 nucleotides are TGTACCACCAGTGATTTGGGGGGGGACCAAGAGACCCAGTACTTC.

This clonotype was detected only a few times. This sequence joins TRBV5-1 and TRBJ2-1, with D tentatively TRBD1 or TRBD2 (5 bases each). With 4 bases removed from V and 7 bases from J, the gap between germline ends came to 12 bases. Per germline, CDR1 SGHRS and CDR2 YFSETQ. The CDR3 has 13 amino acids. The CDR3 spells CASSPGASNEQFF. DNA for the CDR3: TGCGCCAGCAGCCCCGGGGCTTCTAATGAGCAGTTCTTC. Drawing the rest from reference TRBV5-1 and TRBJ2-1, the complete variable domain is KAGVTQTPRYLIKTRGQQVTLSCSPISGHRSVSWYQQTPGQGLQFLFEYFSETQRNKGNFPGRFSGRQFSNSRSEMNVSTLELGDSALYLCASSPGASNEQFFGPGTRLTVL.

The gene calls are TRBV6-5 and TRBJ2-1, with 10 bases fitting TRBD1. Unmatched junction bases numbered 14, after V lost 2 bases and J lost 4 bases. The CDR3 loop spans 19 amino acids. In germline, CDR1 is MNHEY, CDR2 SVGAGI. In nucleotides, the CDR3 is TGTGCCAGCAGTTACCAGGGACAGGGGCAAATCGGGAAATACAATGAGCAGTTCTTC. This sequence encodes CASSYQGQGQIGKYNEQFF.

Only a few counts were recorded for this clonotype. V and J are TRBV10-1 and TRBJ2-3; D tentatively reads TRBD1 or TRBD2 (6 bases each). The CDR3 contains 14 residues. Germline CDR1 reads WNHNN; CDR2 reads SYGVQD (reference sequence). CDR3 in DNA: TGCGCTCGAGAAGAGGGGGGCAACACAGATACGCAGTATTTT. This gives the protein CAREEGGNTDTQYF.

This clonotype came up a few times. The V and J genes are TRBV6-5 and TRBJ1-1, with 7 bases fitting TRBD1. CDR1 MNHEY and CDR2 SVGAGI come from the germline V gene. Trimming removed 6 bases from V and 5 bases from J; junction bases left unmatched: 12. The CDR3 is 15 residues long. CDR3 nucleotide sequence: TGTGCCAGCAGGTCCCTCACAGGGGTGGGAACTGAAGCTTTCTTT. Its translation is CASRSLTGVGTEAFF.

The chain has TRBV20-1 and TRBJ2-2; D might be TRBD1 (6 bases). The CDR3 runs 14 residues. Germline V gene data show CDR1 as DFQATT and CDR2 as SNEGSKA (reference sequence). The V end lost 0 bases, the J end lost 7 bases, and 12 bases lay between the germline ends. The CDR3 here is CSARDPTGHGELFF. CDR3 nucleotides: TGCAGTGCTAGAGATCCCACAGGGCACGGGGAGCTGTTTTTT.

There are a few counts of this clonotype. The rearrangement joins TRBV7-9 to TRBJ1-2, with TRBD1 matching over 9 bases. Germline trimming cut 5 bases from V and 2 bases from J; bases unmatched to any gene: 9. Germline assignment: CDR1 SEHNR and CDR2 FQNEAQ (reference sequence). This CDR3 spans 16 amino acids. CDR3 region: CASSPTWTGVNYGYTF. CDR3 coding DNA: TGTGCCAGCAGCCCTACCTGGACAGGGGTGAACTATGGCTACACCTTC. The variable domain in full, with the rest retrieved from reference TRBV7-9 and TRBJ1-2, is DTGVSQNPRHKITKRGQNVTFRCDPISEHNRLYWYRQTLGQGPEFLTYFQNEAQLEKSRLLSDRFSAERPKGSFSTLEIQRTEQGDSAMYLCASSPTWTGVNYGYTFGSGTRLTVV.

This chain connects TRBV6-8 to TRBJ1-2; 8 nucleotides match TRBD1. The germline gives CDR1 MNHGY, CDR2 SAAAGT. Unmatched junction bases numbered 10, after V lost 7 bases and J lost 0 bases. This CDR3 has 16 amino acids. CDR3 protein: CASTAGTGLANYGYTF. The CDR3 DNA is TGTGCCAGCACCGCCGGGACAGGTTTAGCTAACTATGGCTACACCTTC.

The genes are TRBV7-2 and TRBJ1-5, with a weak D call TRBD1 (6 bases). The CDR3 runs 14 residues. CDR1 is SGHTA, CDR2 FQGNSA, per germline. V was clipped by 5 bases and J by 1 base, with 9 bases between them. CDR3 sequence: CASSRGMSNQPQHF. CDR3 nucleotides: TGTGCCAGCAGCAGGGGGATGAGCAATCAGCCCCAGCATTTT.

The chain uses TRBV5-1 and TRBJ1-1; D ambiguous. Germline-derived CDR1 and CDR2 are SGHRS and YFSETQ. The CDR3 totals 16 residues. Trimming stripped 3 bases from V and 4 bases from J, with 19 bases between. This chain's CDR3 is CASSWGLTRLGTEAFF. DNA for the CDR3: TGCGCCAGCAGCTGGGGTTTGACAAGGTTGGGCACTGAAGCTTTCTTT.

CDR3 sequence reads: CASNAHSSGNTEAFF. The CDR3 bases are TGTGCCAGCAATGCCCACAGTTCGGGGAACACTGAAGCTTTCTTT. The rearrangement links TRBV28 to TRBJ1-1; no reliable D call. V lost 7 bases and J lost 1, with 16 bases in between. The CDR3 is made up of 15 amino acids. Germline CDR1 is MDHEN and CDR2 is SYDVKM. Based on the CDR3 plus reference TRBV28 and TRBJ1-1, the full variable domain is DVKVTQSSRYLVKRTGEKVFLECVQDMDHENMFWYRQDPGLGLRLIYFSYDVKMKEKGDIPEGYSVSREKKERFSLILESASTNQTSMYLCASNAHSSGNTEAFFGQGTRLTVV.

The chain has TRBV29-1 and TRBJ1-1; D ambiguous. Trimming left V 4 bases short and J 11 bases short, with 17 bases between. The CDR3 extends over 12 amino acids. CDR1 is SQVTM, CDR2 ANQGSEA, per germline. CDR3 coding DNA: TGCAGCGTTGTGAATAAGCCCGGTGGCGCTTTCTTT. This codes for CSVVNKPGGAFF.

This clonotype came up a few times. The chain recombines TRBV9 with TRBJ1-2; possible D gene TRBD1, 6 bases. Deletions cut 3 bases from V and 2 bases from J, with 11 bases between. Germline-derived CDR1 and CDR2 are SGDLS and YYNGEE. This CDR3 comprises 14 residues. As DNA, the CDR3 is TGTGCCAGCAGCGGACCGGACAGAAACTATGGCTACACCTTC. It is translated as CASSGPDRNYGYTF.

V usage is TRBV20-1 and J usage is TRBJ2-3, with TRBD2 matching over 9 bases. V trimming: 3 bases; J trimming: 0 bases; junction bases outside the gene matches: 7. Germline CDR1 is DFQATT and CDR2 is SNEGSKA (reference sequence). There are 16 residues in the CDR3. In DNA, the CDR3 is TGCAGTGCTAGTCCTCGACTAGCGGTTAGCACAGATACGCAGTATTTT. Translating it yields CSASPRLAVSTDTQYF.

This clonotype was found many times. The chain has TRBV20-1 and TRBJ1-2; D not resolved. Trimming left V 3 bases short and J 6 bases short, with 2 bases between. The V gene's germline CDR1 is DFQATT and CDR2 SNEGSKA (reference sequence). This CDR3 contains 9 residues. The CDR3 loop is CSASHGYTF. CDR3 in DNA: TGCAGTGCTAGTCATGGCTACACCTTC.

This clonotype was picked up many times. J is TRBJ2-1 and V is TRBV12-3 or TRBV12-4; TRBD1 is a possible D gene (6 bases). The CDR3 extends over 14 amino acids. With 6 bases removed from V and 4 bases from J, the gap between germline ends came to 13 bases. The CDR3 spells CASSPTGPYNEQFF. The CDR3 DNA is TGTGCCAGCAGCCCGACAGGTCCTTACAATGAGCAGTTCTTC.

This clonotype was recorded a few times. The chain's CDR3 is CSVQKRGTDTQYF. DNA of the CDR3: TGCAGTGTCCAAAAGCGGGGCACAGATACGCAGTATTTT. The chain joins TRBV20-1 to TRBJ2-3; D might be TRBD2 (6 bases). The V gene's germline CDR1 is DFQATT and CDR2 SNEGSKA (reference sequence). V lost 7 bases and J lost 1, with 12 bases in between. This CDR3 has 13 residues.

In its sample, this clonotype was seen a few times. The rearrangement links TRBV29-1 to TRBJ2-3; TRBD1 agrees at 9 bases. V trimming: 4 bases; J trimming: 2 bases; junction bases outside the gene matches: 4. The CDR3 covers 14 residues. Germline CDR1 is SQVTM and CDR2 is ANQGSEA. The CDR3 coding sequence is TGCAGCGTTGGGGGGACAGGGTTCACAGATACGCAGTATTTT. As protein: CSVGGTGFTDTQYF.

The rearrangement joins TRBV20-1 to TRBJ2-5; perhaps TRBD1 as D (5 bases). The length of the CDR3 is 12 residues. Trimming left V 3 bases short and J 5 bases short, with 10 bases between. Per the germline V gene, CDR1 is DFQATT and CDR2 is SNEGSKA (reference sequence). The CDR3 coding sequence is TGCAGTGCTAGGGTTCCAGGGGAGACCCAGTACTTC. It translates to CSARVPGETQYF.

This clonotype occurred a few times. V is TRBV5-5 and J is TRBJ1-5; a possible D gene is TRBD1 (5 bases). Trimming took 0 bases from V and 0 from J, leaving 16 bases between them. The CDR3 is 18 amino acids. Germline V gives CDR1 SGHKS, CDR2 YYEKEE (reference sequence). The DNA for the CDR3 is TGTGCCAGCAGCTTGGAGGGACCAGTTCAGCTTAGCAATCAGCCCCAGCATTTT. As protein: CASSLEGPVQLSNQPQHF. Full variable domain (rest looked up from reference TRBV5-5 and TRBJ1-5): DAGVTQSPTHLIKTRGQQVTLRCSPISGHKSVSWYQQVLGQGPQFIFQYYEKEERGRGNFPDRFSARQFPNYSSELNVNALLLGDSALYLCASSLEGPVQLSNQPQHFGDGTRLSIL.

This chain uses TRBV7-4 with TRBJ2-3; 8 bases are a match to TRBD1. The germline gives CDR1 SGHVT, CDR2 SQSDAQ. This CDR3 has 17 residues. V shed 3 bases, J shed 5 bases, and the junction held 13 bases outside the gene matches. The CDR3 bases are TGTGCCAGCAGCTTTGCCCTCCCAGGGGGCGCGTTAGATACGCAGTATTTT. Translation gives CASSFALPGGALDTQYF. Filled out from reference TRBV7-4 and TRBJ2-3, the complete variable domain reads GAGVSQSPRYKVAKRGRDVALRCDSISGHVTLYWYRQTLGQGSEVLTYSQSDAQRDKSGRPSGRFSAERPERSVSTLKIQRTEQGDSAVYLCASSFALPGGALDTQYFGPGTRLTVL.

The chain employs TRBV4-1 and TRBJ2-3; D possibly matches TRBD1 or TRBD2 (6 bases each). Looked up from germline, CDR1 is MGHRA and CDR2 is YSYEKL. This CDR3 has 16 residues. Trimming took 0 bases from V and 0 from J, leaving 10 bases between them. The CDR3 loop reads CASSQDYGGSTDTQYF. CDR3 in DNA: TGCGCCAGCAGCCAAGATTACGGGGGCAGCACAGATACGCAGTATTTT.

V is TRBV12-3 or TRBV12-4 and J is TRBJ1-3; D call uncertain. V was trimmed by 3 bases and J by 8 bases, leaving 8 bases between them. The CDR3 is 12 amino acids. The DNA of the CDR3 is TGTGCCAGCAGTTTCTCCGGTGACACCATATATTTT. Translating it yields CASSFSGDTIYF.

This clonotype was counted many times. The genes are TRBV27 and TRBJ2-7; 7 bases map to TRBD1. With V trimmed by 6 bases and J by 2 bases, 7 bases remained unmatched. The CDR3 totals 14 residues. Germline V gene lookup returns CDR1 MNHEY and CDR2 SMNVEV (reference sequence). Here the CDR3 DNA reads TGTGCCAGCAGAACAACAGGGGCGACCTACGAGCAGTACTTC. It encodes CASRTTGATYEQYF.

This clonotype was detected only a few times. The chain links TRBV27 to TRBJ1-4; D might be TRBD1 (5 bases). Germline values: CDR1 MNHEY, CDR2 SMNVEV (reference sequence). Trimming shortened V by 5 bases and J by 8 bases, and 12 bases separated the two germline ends. This CDR3 is 13 amino acids long. The CDR3 here is CASSPQGIEKLFF. For the CDR3, the DNA is TGTGCCAGCAGTCCCCAGGGTATCGAAAAACTGTTTTTT.

The chain links TRBV29-1 to TRBJ2-5; D gene uncertain. The germline gives CDR1 SQVTM, CDR2 ANQGSEA. This CDR3 is built from 13 residues. The V end lost 2 bases, the J end lost 1 base, and 8 bases lay between the germline ends. The CDR3 reads CSVELRFQETQYF. CDR3 DNA: TGCAGCGTTGAACTGAGGTTCCAAGAGACCCAGTACTTC.

The rearrangement joins TRBV12-3 or TRBV12-4 to TRBJ2-3, with a tentative D call TRBD2 (6 bases). The CDR3 loop spans 15 amino acids. The V end was cut by 5 bases, the J end by 2 bases, with 14 bases between. CDR3 protein: CASSMFSGTTDTQYF. The CDR3 nucleotides are TGTGCCAGCAGTATGTTTAGCGGCACCACAGATACGCAGTATTTT.